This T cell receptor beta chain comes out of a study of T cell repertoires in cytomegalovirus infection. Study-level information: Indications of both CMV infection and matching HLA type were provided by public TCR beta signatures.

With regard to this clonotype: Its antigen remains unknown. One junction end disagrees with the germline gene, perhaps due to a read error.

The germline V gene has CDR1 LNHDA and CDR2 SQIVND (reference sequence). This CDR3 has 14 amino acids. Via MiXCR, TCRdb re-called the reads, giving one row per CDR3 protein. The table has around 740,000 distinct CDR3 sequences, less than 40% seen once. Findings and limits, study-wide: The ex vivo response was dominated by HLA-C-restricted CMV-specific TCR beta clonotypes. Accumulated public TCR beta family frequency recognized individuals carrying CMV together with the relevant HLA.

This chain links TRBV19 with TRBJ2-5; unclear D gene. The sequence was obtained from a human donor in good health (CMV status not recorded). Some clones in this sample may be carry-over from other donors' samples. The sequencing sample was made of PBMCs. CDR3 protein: CDSSFRAHQETQYF. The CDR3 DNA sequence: TGTGACAGTAGTTTCCGGGCCCACCAAGAGACCCAGTACTTC. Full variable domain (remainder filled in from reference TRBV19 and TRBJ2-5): DGGITQSPKYLFRKEGQNVTLSCEQNLNHDAMYWYRQDPGQGLRLIYYSQIVNDFQKGDIAEGYSVSREKKESFPLTVTSAQKNPTAFYLCDSSFRAHQETQYFGPGTRLLVL.